This entry lists 3 T cell receptor beta chains sequenced from one sample in a study of CD8 T cells in Susac syndrome. An input of 0.5 to 1 ug of RNA was subjected to reverse transcription using random hexamers. TCRdb analysed the immunoSEQ multiplex PCR reads with MiXCR anew, one entry per CDR3 protein. The sample shows fewer than 150,000 distinct CDR3 sequences, approximately 95% of them seen only once. Sequenced material: CD8+ T cells from PBMCs. The receptors shown here come from a human donor in good health.

The genes are TRBV25-1 and TRBJ1-3, with D possibly being TRBD1 (6 bases). V lost 8 bases to trimming and J lost 2 bases, with 10 bases between them. Germline V CDR1 and CDR2: MGHDK, SYGVNS. There are 13 residues in the CDR3. The DNA for the CDR3 is TGTGCCAGCGGTGGGGGCACTGGAAACACCATATATTTT. Protein sequence: CASGGGTGNTIYF.

The genes are TRBV29-1 and TRBJ2-7; D unclear. Germline lookup yields CDR1 SQVTM and CDR2 ANQGSEA. The CDR3 extends over 13 amino acids. Trimming took off 4 bases at V and 0 bases at J, with 10 bases between the two ends. For the CDR3, the DNA is TGCAGCGTTGTAGGCAGTAACTCCTACGAGCAGTACTTC. This translates into CSVVGSNSYEQYF.

The genes are TRBV7-2 and TRBJ1-5; D may be TRBD1 (6 bases). Germline-derived CDR1 and CDR2 are SGHTA and FQGNSA. The CDR3 loop spans 16 amino acids. Trimming removed 5 bases from V and 3 bases from J, with 17 bases in between. CDR3 DNA: TGTGCCAGCAGCAATGGGACACTACTACTCAATCAGCCCCAGCATTTT. It is translated as CASSNGTLLLNQPQHF.